This T cell receptor (beta chain) was captured in a study of blood T cell repertoires in COVID-19. The V end was cut by 0 bases, the J end by 7 bases, with 14 bases between. The CDR3 loop spans 16 amino acids. Germline values: CDR1 SGHTS, CDR2 YDEGEE. Sequencing used immunoSEQ multiplex PCR; TCRdb keeps in-frame clones, though not all of them. The sample has some 270,000 clones, around 88% seen once; the top ten hold roughly 0.8%. The J gene is TRBJ1-6, the V gene TRBV5-8; possible D gene TRBD1, 6 bases. The sequence was obtained from a man aged 25-45 years with acute or convalescent COVID-19. The sample taken for sequencing was peripheral blood. The CDR3 loop reads CASSLAGTSWNSPLHF. CDR3 coding DNA: TGTGCCAGCAGCTTGGCCGGGACAAGCTGGAATTCACCCCTCCACTTT. The full variable domain, completed using reference TRBV5-8 and TRBJ1-6, is EAGVTQSPTHLIKTRGQQATLRCSPISGHTSVYWYQQALGLGLQFLLWYDEGEERNRGNFPPRFSGRQFPNYSSELNVNALELEDSALYLCASSLAGTSWNSPLHFGNGTRLTVT.